Listed below are T cell receptor beta chains from one sample, sequenced in a study of regulatory T cells in long-lasting Graves disease. Via MiXCR, TCRdb re-called the multiplex PCR reads, giving one row per CDR3 protein. Among hundreds of thousands of distinct CDR3 sequences listed, 15% to 20% were seen once. The data also belong to a second study, concerning T cells in Graves' hyperthyroidism and ophthalmopathy.

The input for sequencing was peripheral blood mononuclear cells (PBMCs), taken at new diagnosis, from a patient treated with antithyroid drugs. These receptors all come from a young woman with Graves disease. Each CDR3 is given with its conserved first and last residue. The D gene is left open where the match is weak. Rows give clone size only sometimes, using once, few, many, or a class for an expanded clone.

clone size	V gene	D gene	J gene	CDR3 DNA	CDR3 protein
few	TRBV7-3	TRBD1	TRBJ2-7	TGTGCCAGCATCCGGGACAGGGGGACCCACGAGCAGTACTTC	CASIRDRGTHEQYF
-	TRBV28	-	TRBJ2-5	TGTGCCAGCAGTTCGGACTGGTCGGGCACCCAGTACTTC	CASSSDWSGTQYF
-	TRBV14	TRBD2	TRBJ2-1	TGTGCCAGCAGCCAATGGAGCGGGGCGTCCTACAATGAGCAGTTCTTC	CASSQWSGASYNEQFF
few	TRBV27	-	TRBJ1-1	TGTGCCAGCAGTTTAAACTTCTTGACAGCAAACACTGAAGCTTTCTTT	CASSLNFLTANTEAFF
few	TRBV29-1	-	TRBJ2-5	TGCAGCGTTGAAGGCAGGCAAGAGACCCAGTACTTC	CSVEGRQETQYF
many	TRBV27	-	TRBJ1-2	TGTGCCAGCAGTCCCGAAATGGGGGCCTATGGCTACACCTTC	CASSPEMGAYGYTF
few	TRBV7-9	-	TRBJ2-7	TGTGCCAGCAGCTCCAGAGATGGGGGGTCCTACGAGCAGTACTTC	CASSSRDGGSYEQYF
many	TRBV6-1	-	TRBJ2-7	TGTGCCAGCAGAACCGGGACTTGGAGTTGGGAGCAGTACTTC	CASRTGTWSWEQYF
few	TRBV5-6	-	TRBJ2-7	TGTGCCAGCAGCTTTGGGGGACCAGTGCAGTACTTC	CASSFGGPVQYF
-	TRBV30	-	TRBJ1-4	TGTGCCTGGAGTTCAGGGGCCTTTGCAACTAATGAAAAACTGTTTTTT	CAWSSGAFATNEKLFF
-	TRBV30	-	TRBJ1-2	TGTGCCTGGAGTCCCGGGTCCTATGGCTACACCTTC	CAWSPGSYGYTF
many	TRBV11-2	TRBD1	TRBJ2-1	TGTGCCAGCAGCTTAACCCTCGCGGGCAGGGGGTTAAACAATGAGCAGTTCTTC	CASSLTLAGRGLNNEQFF
-	TRBV20-1	TRBD1	TRBJ1-1	TGCAGTGCTGCAGGAGCCGAGACAGGGCTGAACACTGAAGCTTTCTTT	CSAAGAETGLNTEAFF
-	TRBV11-2	-	TRBJ1-1	TGTGCCAGCAGCTTAGTGACTGCCACTGAAGCTTTCTTT	CASSLVTATEAFF
-	TRBV28	TRBD1	TRBJ2-7	TGTGCCAGCACAGTGCTGGCCAGGGGGACCTACGAGCAGTACTTC	CASTVLARGTYEQYF
many	TRBV12-3/TRBV12-4	TRBD2	TRBJ2-2	TGTGCCAGCGGACTAGCGGGGTTAAACACCGGGGAGCTGTTTTTT	CASGLAGLNTGELFF
-	TRBV4-1	-	TRBJ2-7	TGCGCCAGCAGCCAAGTTGGGTCAGGGGTGGGCTACGAGCAGTACTTC	CASSQVGSGVGYEQYF
many	TRBV7-2	-	TRBJ2-1	TGTGCCAGCAGCACTAGAGCCGTGGGGGCAGGCAATGAGCAGTTCTTC	CASSTRAVGAGNEQFF
-	TRBV7-9	TRBD1	TRBJ1-4	TGTGCCAGCAGCTTAGCGGGCGGGACAGGGCCCGAAAAACTGTTTTTT	CASSLAGGTGPEKLFF
few	TRBV20-1	-	TRBJ2-5	TGCAGTGCTCGCCGAGTTGTAATAGAGACCCAGTACTTC	CSARRVVIETQYF
many	TRBV15	-	TRBJ2-3	TGTGCCACCAGCAGAGATCGAAACCTCCAAGCAGATACGCAGTATTTT	CATSRDRNLQADTQYF
few	TRBV5-8	-	TRBJ2-1	TGTGCCAGCAGCTTGGGTCGGGGACGCCCTGGGAATGAGCAGTTCTTC	CASSLGRGRPGNEQFF
few	TRBV28	-	TRBJ1-5	TGTGCCAGCAGTTTAGAGGGCAGGTTGGGTCAGCCCCAGCATTTT	CASSLEGRLGQPQHF
-	TRBV3-1	-	TRBJ2-2	TGTGCCAGCCGCGTCGAGATCTGGACCGGGGAGCTGTTTTTT	CASRVEIWTGELFF
many	TRBV28	-	TRBJ1-5	TGTGCCAGCCTGGTGGCGGAAGGGCGGATTCAGCCCCAGCATTTT	CASLVAEGRIQPQHF
few	TRBV28	TRBD2	TRBJ2-1	TGTGCCAGCAGTTTATACTTGCGGGAGGGCCCTCGGAATGAGCAGTTCTTC	CASSLYLREGPRNEQFF
many	TRBV3-1	-	TRBJ1-5	TGTGCCAGCAGCGCACCAGGGGAACCCCAGCATTTT	CASSAPGEPQHF
many	TRBV7-8	-	TRBJ2-7	TGTGCCAGCAGCTTAGGAGGGACACTTTATACCTACGAGCAGTACTTC	CASSLGGTLYTYEQYF
-	TRBV9	TRBD1	TRBJ2-7	TGTGCCAGCAGTGAAACAGGGGTCCCGAAGTCAGGGCAGTACTTC	CASSETGVPKSGQYF
many	TRBV6-1	TRBD1	TRBJ2-7	TGTGCCAGCAGTGCGTGGACAGGCAGCTACGAGCAGTACTTC	CASSAWTGSYEQYF
many	TRBV12-3/TRBV12-4	-	TRBJ2-1	TGTGCCAGCAGTCACACCGCGGCAGGGGGGAATGAGCAGTTCTTC	CASSHTAAGGNEQFF
-	TRBV20-1	TRBD2	TRBJ2-1	TGCAGTGCTATTACTGGACTAGCCAGTTCCTACAATGAGCAGTTCTTC	CSAITGLASSYNEQFF
many	TRBV15	TRBD2	TRBJ2-3	TGTGCCACCAGCGGGGGACTAGCGGGAGGGGCAGATACGCAGTATTTT	CATSGGLAGGADTQYF
-	TRBV25-1	-	TRBJ2-1	TGTGCCAGCAGTGATCAAGAGCAGTTCTTC	CASSDQEQFF
few	TRBV9	-	TRBJ2-7	TGTGCCGCGAATAAGGAGCAGTACTTC	CAANKEQYF
-	TRBV5-6	-	TRBJ2-3	TGTGCCAGCAGCTTTAATAGGAACACAGATACGCAGTATTTT	CASSFNRNTDTQYF
few	TRBV7-6	TRBD2	TRBJ2-1	TGTGCCAGCAGCTCACTAGCGGGAAAAAACTACAATGAGCAGTTCTTC	CASSSLAGKNYNEQFF
many	TRBV3-1	-	TRBJ2-7	TGTGCCAGCAGCCTGACAAGCGGCTACGAGCAGTACTTC	CASSLTSGYEQYF
-	TRBV5-5	-	TRBJ1-1	TGTGCCAGCAGCAGGGTTTCAGGGATGAACACTGAAGCTTTCTTT	CASSRVSGMNTEAFF
many	TRBV7-3	TRBD1	TRBJ1-1	TGTGCCAGCAGCAGGACAGGGACCACTGAAGCTTTCTTT	CASSRTGTTEAFF
many	TRBV6-1	-	TRBJ1-5	TGTGCCAGCACCCCCCGCGGGGTAGGACAAGTGCAGCCCCAGCATTTT	CASTPRGVGQVQPQHF
few	TRBV28	-	TRBJ2-7	TGTGCCAGTGGTTGGGCGGCGGCCTACGAGCAGTACTTC	CASGWAAAYEQYF
many	TRBV29-1	-	TRBJ1-2	TGCAGCGTTGAGTCAGGGGATGGCTACACCTTC	CSVESGDGYTF
-	TRBV7-9	-	TRBJ1-2	TGTGCCAGCAGCCCTGGGATATCCCTGTATGGCTACACCTTC	CASSPGISLYGYTF
many	TRBV5-1	-	TRBJ1-1	TGCGCCAGCAGCGGGGGAGAGGTGAACACTGAAGCTTTCTTT	CASSGGEVNTEAFF
many	TRBV27	-	TRBJ1-5	TGTGCCAGCAGCCCCGCAGGTTCCAATCAGCCCCAGCATTTT	CASSPAGSNQPQHF
-	TRBV15	-	TRBJ2-3	TGTGCCACCAGCAGGGGTTTACAGGGCCCTAGCACAGATACGCAGTATTTT	CATSRGLQGPSTDTQYF
-	TRBV7-2	-	TRBJ1-5	TGTGCCAGCAGCCTCCTACAGGAAGGTCAGCCCCAGCATTTT	CASSLLQEGQPQHF
-	TRBV6-1	TRBD2	TRBJ2-1	TGTGCCAGCAGGGAGCGGGGCAGCTCCTACAATGAGCAGTTCTTC	CASRERGSSYNEQFF
-	TRBV20-1	-	TRBJ2-7	TGCAGTGCTAGAGTAAGGGGGACATCCTACGAGCAGTACTTC	CSARVRGTSYEQYF
many	TRBV12-3/TRBV12-4	-	TRBJ1-1	TGTGCCAGCACCTTAGGGCCAGGGTCAGACACTGAAGCTTTCTTT	CASTLGPGSDTEAFF
few	TRBV19	TRBD2	TRBJ2-5	TGTGCCAGTAGTAACATAGCGGGAACTGAGACCCAGTACTTC	CASSNIAGTETQYF
few	TRBV12-3/TRBV12-4	TRBD1	TRBJ1-5	TGTGCCAGCAGTCCGGCAGGGGGCGTTCAGCCCCAGCATTTT	CASSPAGGVQPQHF
few	TRBV7-2	TRBD1	TRBJ2-3	TGTGCCAGCAGCCGGAGCGGTACTACAGGGGGCACAGATACGCAGTATTTT	CASSRSGTTGGTDTQYF
-	TRBV9	-	TRBJ2-2	TGTGCCAGCTGGAACGGACAAGTAAACACCGGGGAGCTGTTTTTT	CASWNGQVNTGELFF
few	TRBV18	TRBD2	TRBJ2-1	TGTGCCAGCTCACCACAAACGGGAGGGAAGTCCAATGAGCAGTTCTTC	CASSPQTGGKSNEQFF